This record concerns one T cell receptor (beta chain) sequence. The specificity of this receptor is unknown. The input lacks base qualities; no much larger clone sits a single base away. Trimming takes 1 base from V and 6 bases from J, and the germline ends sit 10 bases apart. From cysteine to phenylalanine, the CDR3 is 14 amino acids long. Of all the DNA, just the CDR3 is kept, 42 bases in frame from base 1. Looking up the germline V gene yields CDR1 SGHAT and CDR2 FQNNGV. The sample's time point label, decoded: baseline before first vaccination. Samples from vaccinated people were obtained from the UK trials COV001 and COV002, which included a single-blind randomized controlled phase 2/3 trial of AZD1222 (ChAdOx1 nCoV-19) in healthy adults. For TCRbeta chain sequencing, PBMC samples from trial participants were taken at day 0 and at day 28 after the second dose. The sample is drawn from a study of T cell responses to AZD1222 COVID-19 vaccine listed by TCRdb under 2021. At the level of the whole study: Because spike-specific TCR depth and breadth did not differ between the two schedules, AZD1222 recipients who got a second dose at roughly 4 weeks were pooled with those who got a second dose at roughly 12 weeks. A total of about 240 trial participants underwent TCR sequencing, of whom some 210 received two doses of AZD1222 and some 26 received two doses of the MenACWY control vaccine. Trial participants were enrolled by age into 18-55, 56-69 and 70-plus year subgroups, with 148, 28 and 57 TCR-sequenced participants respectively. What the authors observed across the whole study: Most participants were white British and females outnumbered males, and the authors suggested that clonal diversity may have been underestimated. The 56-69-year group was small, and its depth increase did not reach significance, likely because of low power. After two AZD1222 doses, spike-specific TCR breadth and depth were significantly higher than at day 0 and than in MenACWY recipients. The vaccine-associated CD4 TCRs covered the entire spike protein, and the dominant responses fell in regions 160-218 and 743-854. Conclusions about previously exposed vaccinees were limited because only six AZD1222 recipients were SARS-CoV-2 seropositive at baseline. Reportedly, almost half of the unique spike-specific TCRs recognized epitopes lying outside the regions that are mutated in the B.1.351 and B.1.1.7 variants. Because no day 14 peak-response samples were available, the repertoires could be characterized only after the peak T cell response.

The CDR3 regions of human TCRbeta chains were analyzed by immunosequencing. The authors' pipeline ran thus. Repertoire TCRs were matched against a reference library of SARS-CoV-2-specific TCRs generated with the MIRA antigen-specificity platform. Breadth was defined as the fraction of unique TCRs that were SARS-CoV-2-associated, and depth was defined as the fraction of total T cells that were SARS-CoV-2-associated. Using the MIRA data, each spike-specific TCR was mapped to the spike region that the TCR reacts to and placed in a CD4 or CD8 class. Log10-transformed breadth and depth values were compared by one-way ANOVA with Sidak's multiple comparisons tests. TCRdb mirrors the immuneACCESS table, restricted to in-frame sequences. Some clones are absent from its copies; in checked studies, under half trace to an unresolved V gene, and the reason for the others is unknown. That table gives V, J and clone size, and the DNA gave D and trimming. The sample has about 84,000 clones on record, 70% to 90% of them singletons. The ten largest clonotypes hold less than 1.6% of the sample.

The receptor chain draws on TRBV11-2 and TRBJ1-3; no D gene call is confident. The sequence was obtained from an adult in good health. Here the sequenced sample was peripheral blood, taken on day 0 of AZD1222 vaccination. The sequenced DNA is TGTGCCAGCAGCTTAGCCCTCTCGGAAAACACCATATATTTT. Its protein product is CASSLALSENTIYF.